This passage covers 14 T cell receptor beta chains from one sample sequenced in a study of T cell responses to AZD1222 COVID-19 vaccine. TCRdb keeps only in-frame clones here, not all; method: immunoSEQ multiplex PCR. The table lists about 140,000 clones, 70% to 90% of them singletons. The sample consisted of peripheral blood, taken 28 days after the second dose of the MenACWY control vaccine. These receptors were taken from an adult who received the MenACWY meningococcal vaccine as a control.

The chain combines TRBV9 with TRBJ2-2, with D possibly being TRBD1 (5 bases). Germline V gene sequence: CDR1 SGDLS, CDR2 YYNGEE. The CDR3 is made up of 13 amino acids. Trimming pared 0 bases from V and 5 bases from J, leaving 5 bases between. CDR3 region: CASSVAGTGELFF. CDR3 sequence (DNA): TGTGCCAGCAGCGTAGCAGGGACCGGGGAGCTGTTTTTT.

This clone came up once. The CDR3: CASSPYLRDFGNTIYF. For the CDR3, the DNA is TGTGCCAGCTCACCCTACCTCAGGGACTTTGGAAACACCATATATTTT. The chain couples TRBV18 to TRBJ1-3; D perhaps matches TRBD1 (5 bases). The germline gives CDR1 KGHSH, CDR2 LQKENI. With 3 bases removed from V and 3 bases from J, the gap between germline ends came to 15 bases. CDR3 size: 16 residues.

This rearrangement joins TRBV7-8 to TRBJ2-7; D may be TRBD1 (5 bases). The CDR3 loop spans 12 amino acids. CDR1 is SGHVS and CDR2 is FQNEAQ in the germline V gene. V gave up 5 bases and J gave up 7 bases, with 12 bases separating them. DNA of the CDR3: TGTGCCAGCAGCCTGACAGCGCGGGAGCAGTACTTC. Amino acid sequence: CASSLTAREQYF.

The CDR3 protein is CASSFSRVEQYF. The CDR3 DNA reads TGTGCCAGCAGCTTCTCACGTGTGGAGCAGTACTTC. The chain combines TRBV11-3 with TRBJ2-7; D call uncertain. Looked up from germline, CDR1 is SGHNT and CDR2 is YENEEA. CDR3 size: 12 residues. The V and J ends lost 3 bases and 7 bases respectively, with 10 bases between them.

The chain links TRBV28 to TRBJ1-1; D uncertain. Trimming removed 7 bases from V and 1 base from J, with 7 bases in between. The germline V gene encodes CDR1 MDHEN and CDR2 SYDVKM. The CDR3 contains 12 residues. DNA of the CDR3: TGTGCCAGCAAATCGACGAACACTGAAGCTTTCTTT. It translates to CASKSTNTEAFF.

The chain couples TRBV24-1 to TRBJ1-2; tentative D call: TRBD1 (5 bases). Germline V CDR1 and CDR2: KGHDR, SFDVKD. Trimming left V 4 bases short and J 4 bases short, with 12 bases between. The CDR3 spans 14 residues. CDR3 nucleotide sequence: TGTGCCACCAGTGAATCGGGACTGATCTATGGCTACACCTTC. Protein product: CATSESGLIYGYTF.

The chain employs TRBV11-2 and TRBJ1-2; 10 bases are a match to TRBD1. J gave up 4 bases and V 5 bases, and 7 bases lay outside the gene matches. Germline V lookup: CDR1 SGHAT, CDR2 FQNNGV. The CDR3 is made up of 15 amino acids. CDR3 sequence: CASSNTTGGGYGYTF. The CDR3, as DNA: TGTGCCAGCAGCAACACGACAGGGGGCGGCTATGGCTACACCTTC. Supplemented by reference TRBV11-2 and TRBJ1-2, the full variable domain reads EAGVAQSPRYKIIEKRQSVAFWCNPISGHATLYWYQQILGQGPKLLIQFQNNGVVDDSQLPKDRFSAERLKGVDSTLKIQPAKLEDSAVYLCASSNTTGGGYGYTFGSGTRLTVV.

DNA of the CDR3: TGTGCCAGCAGTCCTGGGGGTACAGGTTATCAGCCCCAGCATTTT. Translated, it gives CASSPGGTGYQPQHF. The chain is built from TRBV28 and TRBJ1-5; the D gene is possibly TRBD1 (5 bases). The V end was cut by 5 bases, the J end by 5 bases, with 16 bases between. CDR3 size: 15 residues. Germline values: CDR1 MDHEN, CDR2 SYDVKM.

The CDR3 nucleotides read TGTGCCAGCAGTGAACCGTCCCTGAGTATCTATGGCTACACCTTC. Its translation is CASSEPSLSIYGYTF. V and J are TRBV2 and TRBJ1-2; D not resolved. This CDR3 region has 15 residues. Trimming left V 2 bases short and J 4 bases short, with 14 bases between. Germline V CDR1 and CDR2: SNHLY, FYNNEI.

The gene calls are TRBV6-5 and TRBJ1-4; D ambiguous. The CDR3 is 13 amino acids. V gave up 8 bases and J gave up 5 bases, with 12 bases separating them. The germline gives CDR1 MNHEY, CDR2 SVGAGI. The CDR3 region is CASLARQNEKLFF. The CDR3 DNA reads as TGTGCCAGCCTAGCCAGACAAAATGAAAAACTGTTTTTT.

This sequence joins TRBV19 and TRBJ2-7; perhaps TRBD2 as D (6 bases). CDR1 LNHDA and CDR2 SQIVND come from the germline V gene (reference sequence). Trimming cost V 2 bases and J 5 bases, with 19 bases left between them. This CDR3 is 16 amino acids long. CDR3: CASSIQGPGGNNEQYF. The CDR3 DNA reads as TGTGCCAGTAGTATACAGGGTCCTGGGGGGAACAACGAGCAGTACTTC. The variable domain in full, completed from reference TRBV19 and TRBJ2-7, reads DGGITQSPKYLFRKEGQNVTLSCEQNLNHDAMYWYRQDPGQGLRLIYYSQIVNDFQKGDIAEGYSVSREKKESFPLTVTSAQKNPTAFYLCASSIQGPGGNNEQYFGPGTRLTVT.

The chain links TRBV9 to TRBJ2-5, with a tentative D call TRBD1 (5 bases). Trimming removed 0 bases at V and 5 bases at J, with 11 bases between. The CDR3 is 14 residues long. CDR1 is SGDLS, CDR2 YYNGEE, per germline. The CDR3 protein is CASSVDAGKETQYF. The CDR3 DNA follows: TGTGCCAGCAGCGTAGATGCAGGGAAGGAGACCCAGTACTTC. Full variable domain (outside the CDR3, taken from reference TRBV9 and TRBJ2-5): DSGVTQTPKHLITATGQRVTLRCSPRSGDLSVYWYQQSLDQGLQFLIQYYNGEERAKGNILERFSAQQFPDLHSELNLSSLELGDSALYFCASSVDAGKETQYFGPGTRLLVL.

This chain links TRBV27 with TRBJ1-4; TRBD1 matches at 7 bases. After removal of 1 base from V and 7 bases from J, the junction contained 6 bases not matched to a gene. Germline V CDR1 and CDR2: MNHEY, SMNVEV (reference sequence). This CDR3 region has 15 residues. The CDR3 protein is CASSLFPDRAEKLFF. In nucleotides, the CDR3 is TGTGCCAGCAGTTTATTCCCAGACAGGGCTGAAAAACTGTTTTTT.

V and J are TRBV2 and TRBJ1-2, with TRBD1 matching 9 bases. J gave up 2 bases and V 4 bases, and 2 bases lay outside the gene matches. Germline assignment: CDR1 SNHLY and CDR2 FYNNEI. The CDR3 has 14 residues. CDR3 DNA: TGTGCCAGCAGTGCACAGGGGGCGAACTATGGCTACACCTTC. Translated, it gives CASSAQGANYGYTF.